This T cell receptor (beta chain) derives from a study of T cells after yellow fever vaccination. Findings of the study overall: Primary-vaccination clones mostly resurfaced post-booster (under 98% CD4, approximately 90% CD8). The secondary response was weaker, and its peak arrived faster, on day 5 versus 15.

In making TCR cDNA, 5'RACE template switching added a universal primer site and UMIs to it. In TCRdb, the 5' RACE reads were re-called with MiXCR into one record per CDR3 protein. The sample holds 150,000 to 200,000 distinct CDR3 sequences, about 10% seen once. The CDR3 spans 17 residues. V lost 0 bases, J lost 1 base, and 15 bases lay in between. The germline CDR1 and CDR2 sequences are SGHRS and YFSETQ. To note about this clonotype: No antigen is known for it.

The origin of this receptor is a man younger than 35 who received the YFV17D yellow fever vaccine. Sequences were derived from CD8+ T cells sorted from PBMCs, sampled 15 days after the yellow fever booster vaccination. The J gene is TRBJ2-3, the V gene TRBV5-1; D uncertain. This CDR3 is CASSLGTNPLGTDTQYF. The CDR3 DNA reads as TGCGCCAGCAGCTTGGGAACCAATCCTCTAGGCACAGATACGCAGTATTTT.